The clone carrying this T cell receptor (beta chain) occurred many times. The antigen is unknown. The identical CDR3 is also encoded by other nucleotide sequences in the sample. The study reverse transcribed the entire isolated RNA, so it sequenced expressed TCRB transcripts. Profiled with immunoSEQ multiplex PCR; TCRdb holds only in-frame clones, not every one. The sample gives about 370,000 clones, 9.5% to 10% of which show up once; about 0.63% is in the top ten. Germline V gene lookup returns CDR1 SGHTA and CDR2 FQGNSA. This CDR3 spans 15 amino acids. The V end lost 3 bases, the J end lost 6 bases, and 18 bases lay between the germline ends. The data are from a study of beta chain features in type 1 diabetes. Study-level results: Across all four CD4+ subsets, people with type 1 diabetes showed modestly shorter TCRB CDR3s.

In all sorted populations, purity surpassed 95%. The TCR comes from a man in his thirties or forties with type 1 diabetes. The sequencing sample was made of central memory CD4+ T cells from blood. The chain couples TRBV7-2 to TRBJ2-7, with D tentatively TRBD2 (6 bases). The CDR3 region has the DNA TGTGCCAGCAGCTTCAATAGGCGGGGTCGGGGCGAGCAGTACTTC. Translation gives CASSFNRRGRGEQYF.